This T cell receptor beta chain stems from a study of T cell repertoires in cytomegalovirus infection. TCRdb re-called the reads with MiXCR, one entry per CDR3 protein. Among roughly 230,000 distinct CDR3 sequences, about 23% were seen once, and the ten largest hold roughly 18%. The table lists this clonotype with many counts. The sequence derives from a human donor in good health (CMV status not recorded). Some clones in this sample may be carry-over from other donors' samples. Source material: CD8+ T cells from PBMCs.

CDR3 residues: CASSAESYNEQFF. CDR3 in DNA: TGTGCCAGCAGTGCCGAATCCTACAATGAGCAGTTCTTC. The rearrangement links TRBV2 to TRBJ2-1; D is unclear. Germline V gene lookup returns CDR1 SNHLY and CDR2 FYNNEI. The CDR3 loop spans 13 amino acids. V lost 4 bases and J lost 1, with 5 bases in between.